Shown below are 30 T cell receptor beta chains from a single sample sequenced in a study of CD8+ T cells in alopecia areata. It was cDNA, reverse transcribed from extracted RNA, that served as the sequencing template. Profiling relied on immunoSEQ multiplex PCR, and the TCRdb table lists in-frame clones only, not all of them. The sample yields approximately 61,000 clones, 96% seen once. Sequencing used CD8+ T cells sorted from blood, obtained at week 0. Receptor source: a human donor with alopecia areata.

The CDR3 is CASSQGLAGEQYF. The CDR3 nucleotides are TGTGCCAGCAGCCAAGGACTAGCAGGCGAGCAGTACTTC. The rearrangement uses TRBV11-2 and TRBJ2-7, with TRBD2 identical over 8 bases. V was clipped by 5 bases and J by 6 bases; unmatched bases: 6. CDR3 length: 13 amino acids. CDR1 SGHAT and CDR2 FQNNGV come from the germline V gene.

This clone was counted a single time. V gene TRBV4-1 combines with J gene TRBJ2-1; TRBD1 aligns across 8 bases. The germline gives CDR1 MGHRA, CDR2 YSYEKL. The CDR3 extends over 15 amino acids. J was trimmed by 3 bases and V by 3 bases; bases with no gene match: 4. The CDR3 here is CASSQGQANYNEQFF. For the CDR3, the DNA is TGCGCCAGCAGCCAGGGACAGGCTAACTACAATGAGCAGTTCTTC.

The V call is TRBV5-6, the J call TRBJ2-1; tentatively, D is TRBD1 (5 bases). CDR1 SGHDT and CDR2 YYEEEE come from the germline V gene. Trimming removed 4 bases from V and 7 bases from J, with 12 bases in between. There are 13 residues in the CDR3. CDR3 bases: TGTGCCAGCAGCCCAGGGAACGGGAATGAGCAGTTCTTC. Amino acids: CASSPGNGNEQFF.

The J gene is TRBJ2-5, the V gene TRBV6-5, with D uncertain. Per the germline V gene, CDR1 is MNHEY and CDR2 is SVGAGI. Trimming removed 4 bases at V and 3 bases at J, with 9 bases between. The CDR3 sequence is 13 residues long. This CDR3 is CASSFRREETQYF. The DNA of the CDR3 is TGTGCCAGCAGTTTCAGGAGAGAAGAGACCCAGTACTTC.

As DNA, the CDR3 is TGTGCCAGCAGTCCCCGGCTCCTACAGTACCAAGAGACCCAGTACTTC. Encoded protein: CASSPRLLQYQETQYF. The J gene is TRBJ2-5, the V gene TRBV7-9; D unclear. In germline, CDR1 is SEHNR, CDR2 FQNEAQ (reference sequence). The CDR3 extends over 16 amino acids. V lost 6 bases, J lost 0 bases, and 17 bases lay in between.

Only one count was recorded for this clone. This rearrangement joins TRBV9 to TRBJ2-5; D tentatively fits TRBD1 or TRBD2 (5 bases each). Matching the DNA end better, TRBJ2-7 makes the J call doubtful. The CDR3 loop spans 13 amino acids. Germline V gives CDR1 SGDLS, CDR2 YYNGEE. The chain's CDR3 is CASSDGTAYEQYF. In nucleotides, the CDR3 is TGTGCCAGCAGTGACGGGACCGCTTACGAGCAGTACTTC.

The chain employs TRBV5-4 and TRBJ2-7, with TRBD2 matching over 7 bases. The germline gives CDR1 SGHNT, CDR2 YYREEE (reference sequence). V gave up 0 bases and J gave up 2 bases; unmatched junction bases: 14. CDR3 length equals 18 residues. CDR3 sequence (DNA): TGTGCCAGCAGCTTGGTCGGTGGTTCTGGCGGGGGACCCTACGAGCAGTACTTC. Amino acids: CASSLVGGSGGGPYEQYF.

The V and J genes are TRBV12-5 and TRBJ2-1; D unresolved. Trimming removed 0 bases at V and 6 bases at J, with 9 bases between. The germline gives CDR1 LGHNT, CDR2 FRNRAP. CDR3 length: 14 residues. The CDR3 is CASGLVHRVNEQFF. DNA of the CDR3: TGTGCTAGTGGTTTGGTACATAGGGTCAATGAGCAGTTCTTC.

The chain recombines TRBV5-4 with TRBJ2-1; perhaps TRBD1 as D (5 bases). Germline assignment: CDR1 SGHNT and CDR2 YYREEE (reference sequence). V lost 5 bases, J lost 3 bases, and 9 bases lay in between. This CDR3 region has 13 residues. CDR3 protein: CASRHDSYNEQFF. DNA of the CDR3: TGTGCCAGCAGGCATGACAGCTACAATGAGCAGTTCTTC.

The chain carries TRBV7-8 and TRBJ2-5; D might be TRBD2 (5 bases). The germline V gene has CDR1 SGHVS and CDR2 FQNEAQ. V lost 1 base and J lost 5, with 17 bases in between. The CDR3 consists of 16 residues. The CDR3 region is CASSLVAGTSRETQYF. CDR3 DNA sequence: TGTGCCAGCAGCTTAGTCGCGGGTACTTCAAGGGAGACCCAGTACTTC.

This clone appeared a single time. The chain employs TRBV5-6 and TRBJ1-1; D remains ambiguous. This CDR3 has 12 residues. CDR1 and CDR2 (germline): SGHDT, YYEEEE. V was clipped by 2 bases and J by 4 bases, with 6 bases between them. The CDR3 here is CASSLSFTEAFF. CDR3 DNA: TGTGCCAGCAGCTTATCTTTCACTGAAGCTTTCTTT.

This chain connects TRBV9 to TRBJ2-3, with D hard to call. Looked up from germline, CDR1 is SGDLS and CDR2 is YYNGEE. Trimming left V 6 bases short and J 2 bases short, with 10 bases between. There are 13 residues in the CDR3. The CDR3 region is CASKGSYTDTQYF. CDR3 in DNA: TGTGCCAGCAAAGGGTCGTACACAGATACGCAGTATTTT.

This sequence joins TRBV9 and TRBJ2-1; D not certain. V gave up 3 bases and J gave up 3 bases, with 10 bases separating them. The CDR3 runs to 14 residues. The germline CDR1 and CDR2 sequences are SGDLS and YYNGEE. The DNA for the CDR3 is TGTGCCAGCAGCGCCCCCTCCGGCTACAATGAGCAGTTCTTC. It encodes CASSAPSGYNEQFF.

V gene TRBV19 combines with J gene TRBJ1-5, with 9 bases that match TRBD1. CDR1 LNHDA and CDR2 SQIVND come from the germline V gene (reference sequence). The CDR3 is 14 amino acids. J lost 5 bases, V lost 6 bases, and 5 bases had no gene match. For the CDR3, the DNA is TGTGCCAGTAGGACGACAGGGGGTTATCAGCCCCAGCATTTT. This sequence encodes CASRTTGGYQPQHF.

In this sample, this clone turned up once. The V and J genes are TRBV13 and TRBJ2-1; D may be TRBD2 (6 bases). The V gene's germline CDR1 is PRHDT and CDR2 FYEKMQ (reference sequence). Trimming left V 4 bases short and J 5 bases short, with 9 bases between. The CDR3 is 13 residues long. Written as DNA, the CDR3 is TGTGCCAGCAGCTCCCGGACTAACAATGAGCAGTTCTTC. Translating it yields CASSSRTNNEQFF.

This chain connects TRBV19 to TRBJ1-2, with 7 bases identical to TRBD1. The V segment lost 3 bases and the J segment 5 bases; nucleotides outside the gene matches: 9. The CDR3 totals 15 residues. Germline-derived CDR1 and CDR2 are LNHDA and SQIVND (reference sequence). CDR3 amino acids: CASSMTGTDPYGYTF. The CDR3 DNA reads TGTGCCAGTAGTATGACCGGGACAGATCCTTATGGCTACACCTTC.

The chain couples TRBV29-1 to TRBJ1-1, with D perhaps TRBD1 (5 bases). Trimming shortened V by 4 bases and J by 2 bases, and 8 bases separated the two germline ends. Germline V gene data show CDR1 as SQVTM and CDR2 as ANQGSEA. This CDR3 has 12 residues. In DNA, the CDR3 is TGCAGCGTTGGGGGGGGAAACACTGAAGCTTTCTTT. Its translation is CSVGGGNTEAFF.

The gene calls are TRBV4-2 and TRBJ2-7, with 7 bases identical to TRBD2. There are 14 residues in the CDR3. The ends lost 5 bases at V and 0 bases at J; junction bases unmatched: 4. Germline CDR1 is LGHNA and CDR2 is YNFKEQ. The CDR3 is CASSAGTTSYEQYF. The DNA for the CDR3 is TGTGCCAGCAGCGCTGGGACTACCTCCTACGAGCAGTACTTC.

This clone showed up just once. This chain joins TRBV13 and TRBJ1-2; weak D call: TRBD1 (6 bases). The CDR3 is 14 amino acids. V was shortened by 0 bases and J by 4 bases, with 9 bases between the two germline ends. The germline V gene encodes CDR1 PRHDT and CDR2 FYEKMQ (reference sequence). CDR3 nucleotide sequence: TGTGCCAGCAGCTTAGGGACAGGCTCCTATGGCTACACCTTC. Its translation is CASSLGTGSYGYTF.

The CDR3 nucleotides read TGTGCCAGCAGTTTAACGTTTGGCAGCAACTCACAGTACTTC. Amino acids: CASSLTFGSNSQYF. The chain combines TRBV27 with TRBJ2-7; D gene ambiguous. Between the trimmed V and J ends, which lost 2 bases and 10 bases, there was a span of 18 bases. CDR1 is MNHEY and CDR2 is SMNVEV in the germline V gene (reference sequence). The CDR3 covers 14 residues.

The gene calls are TRBV7-6 and TRBJ2-7; D call uncertain. CDR3 length: 14 amino acids. V shed 1 base and J shed 2 bases, with 9 bases lying between them. Germline loops: CDR1 SGHVS, CDR2 FNYEAQ. CDR3 residues: CASSLEGRAYEQYF. Here the CDR3 DNA reads TGTGCCAGCAGCTTAGAAGGCCGTGCCTACGAGCAGTACTTC.

This rearrangement joins TRBV30 to TRBJ2-7, with TRBD1 identical over 8 bases. The CDR3 contains 14 residues. Germline lookup yields CDR1 GTSNPN and CDR2 SVGIG (reference sequence). Trimming cost V 5 bases and J 6 bases; bases outside gene matches: 12. As DNA, the CDR3 is TGTGCCTGGGTGAGGCCAGGGGGCCGGGGCGAGCAGTACTTC. Amino acids: CAWVRPGGRGEQYF.

V gene TRBV14 combines with J gene TRBJ1-1; D remains unclear. Germline V lookup: CDR1 SGHDN, CDR2 FVKESK. Trimming shortened V by 2 bases and J by 2 bases, and 3 bases separated the two germline ends. The CDR3 is made up of 12 amino acids. The DNA of the CDR3 is TGTGCCAGCAGCCAATACAACACTGAAGCTTTCTTT. Translating gives CASSQYNTEAFF.

The chain carries TRBV4-1 and TRBJ2-7, with D perhaps being TRBD1 or TRBD2 (6 bases each). The CDR3 covers 15 residues. V was cut by 0 bases and J by 1 base, with 10 bases left in between. Germline loops: CDR1 MGHRA, CDR2 YSYEKL. The CDR3 spells CASSQEGGQSYEQYF. CDR3 in DNA: TGCGCCAGCAGCCAAGAGGGAGGACAGTCCTACGAGCAGTACTTC.

The rearrangement joins TRBV11-2 to TRBJ2-3; D unresolved. CDR1 SGHAT and CDR2 FQNNGV come from the germline V gene. Trimming stripped 1 base from V and 5 bases from J, with 4 bases between. The CDR3 contains 12 residues. The CDR3 reads CASSLVGDTQYF. CDR3 bases: TGTGCCAGCAGCTTAGTTGGAGATACGCAGTATTTT. The full variable domain, completed using reference TRBV11-2 and TRBJ2-3, is EAGVAQSPRYKIIEKRQSVAFWCNPISGHATLYWYQQILGQGPKLLIQFQNNGVVDDSQLPKDRFSAERLKGVDSTLKIQPAKLEDSAVYLCASSLVGDTQYFGPGTRLTVL.

The chain employs TRBV18 and TRBJ2-1; D may be TRBD1 or TRBD2 (5 bases each). The CDR3 has 13 residues. Germline values: CDR1 KGHSH, CDR2 LQKENI. Deletions cut 6 bases from V and 8 bases from J, with 14 bases between. This chain's CDR3 is CASSPGRVDEQFF. The CDR3 DNA follows: TGTGCCAGCTCCCCAGGGCGGGTCGATGAGCAGTTCTTC. The complete variable domain, with remaining parts taken from reference TRBV18 and TRBJ2-1, reads NAGVMQNPRHLVRRRGQEARLRCSPMKGHSHVYWYRQLPEEGLKFMVYLQKENIIDESGMPKERFSAEFPKEGPSILRIQQVVRGDSAAYFCASSPGRVDEQFFGPGTRLTVL.

This clone was recorded a few times. V usage is TRBV7-9 and J usage is TRBJ2-7; 7 nucleotides match TRBD1. V dropped 4 bases and J dropped 2; count of bases not matched to a gene: 5. The CDR3 loop spans 14 amino acids. Germline-derived CDR1 and CDR2 are SEHNR and FQNEAQ (reference sequence). The CDR3 spells CASSSGQRPYEQYF. CDR3 sequence (DNA): TGTGCCAGCAGCTCGGGACAGCGCCCCTACGAGCAGTACTTC.

This clone was recorded once. The chain recombines TRBV13 with TRBJ2-7; TRBD1 matches at 7 bases. The CDR3 spans 13 residues. Germline V gives CDR1 PRHDT, CDR2 FYEKMQ (reference sequence). V trimming: 0 bases; J trimming: 9 bases; junction bases outside the gene matches: 5. The chain's CDR3 is CASSLGTGQRQYF. DNA for the CDR3: TGTGCCAGCAGCTTAGGAACGGGACAGAGGCAGTACTTC.

V is TRBV5-1 and J is TRBJ2-1; 12 bases match TRBD2. Per the germline V gene, CDR1 is SGHRS and CDR2 is YFSETQ. With 0 bases clipped from V and 13 bases from J, the junction kept 2 bases outside the gene matches. There are 13 residues in the CDR3. For the CDR3, the DNA is TGCGCCAGCAGCTTGGGACTAGCGGGGGCCCAGTTCTTC. It codes for CASSLGLAGAQFF. The whole variable domain, filled in from reference TRBV5-1 and TRBJ2-1, reads KAGVTQTPRYLIKTRGQQVTLSCSPISGHRSVSWYQQTPGQGLQFLFEYFSETQRNKGNFPGRFSGRQFSNSRSEMNVSTLELGDSALYLCASSLGLAGAQFFGPGTRLTVL.

This chain connects TRBV30 to TRBJ1-2; no clear D. V dropped 0 bases and J dropped 0 bases, with 11 bases sitting between them. CDR3 length: 15 amino acids. Germline CDR1 GTSNPN, CDR2 SVGIG (reference sequence). CDR3 DNA: TGTGCCTGGAGTGTATATGGGGTTTCTAACTATGGCTACACCTTC. Its translation: CAWSVYGVSNYGYTF.